What follows are 5 T cell receptor beta chains derived from one specimen sequenced in a study of blood T cell repertoires in COVID-19. TCRdb keeps only in-frame clones here, not all; method: immunoSEQ multiplex PCR. Seen here are 250,000 or so clones, roughly 86% observed once, and the top ten hold approximately 2.4%. Sample: PBMCs or T cells enriched from blood (not recorded which). Every receptor here comes from a woman aged 18-29 years who had recovered from COVID-19.

CDR3 coding DNA: TGTGCCAGCAGCCCTAACGGCTACGAGCAGTACTTC. Translated: CASSPNGYEQYF. The chain employs TRBV7-2 and TRBJ2-7; D remains unclear. Trimming took off 5 bases at V and 3 bases at J, with 8 bases between the two ends. The germline CDR1 and CDR2 sequences are SGHTA and FQGNSA. The CDR3 is made up of 12 amino acids.

The J gene is TRBJ1-2, the V gene TRBV19, with 7 positions matching TRBD1. Germline V gives CDR1 LNHDA, CDR2 SQIVND (reference sequence). This CDR3 has 14 residues. The junction had 13 bases not matched to a gene; V was cut back by 11 bases and J by 4 bases. CDR3 loop: CAASEGALVYGYTF. In DNA, the CDR3 is TGTGCCGCTAGCGAGGGGGCACTCGTCTATGGCTACACCTTC. Combining the CDR3 with reference TRBV19 and TRBJ1-2 gives the whole variable domain DGGITQSPKYLFRKEGQNVTLSCEQNLNHDAMYWYRQDPGQGLRLIYYSQIVNDFQKGDIAEGYSVSREKKESFPLTVTSAQKNPTAFYLCAASEGALVYGYTFGSGTRLTVV.

This clone was picked up a small number of times. The chain is built from TRBV4-1 and TRBJ2-1, with D possibly matching TRBD1 (5 bases). Looked up from germline, CDR1 is MGHRA and CDR2 is YSYEKL. V was trimmed by 0 bases and J by 5 bases, leaving 20 bases between them. CDR3 length equals 18 residues. The CDR3 coding sequence is TGCGCCAGCAGCCAAGATATCTCGACAGCATTTTCTAACAATGAGCAGTTCTTC. This codes for CASSQDISTAFSNNEQFF.

This chain uses TRBV19 with TRBJ2-7; TRBD1 agrees at 8 bases. The CDR3 consists of 17 residues. J was trimmed by 4 bases and V by 4 bases; bases with no gene match: 15. Germline V gives CDR1 LNHDA, CDR2 SQIVND (reference sequence). CDR3 protein: CASSSNRDRSQIYEQYF. CDR3 nucleotides: TGTGCCAGTAGTAGCAACCGGGACAGGAGCCAGATTTACGAGCAGTACTTC.

The chain is built from TRBV7-9 and TRBJ1-1; D is ambiguous. There are 12 residues in the CDR3. CDR1 and CDR2 from the germline V gene are SEHNR and FQNEAQ (reference sequence). V was shortened by 3 bases and J by 6 bases, with 8 bases between the two germline ends. The CDR3 region is CASSLVGAEAFF. For the CDR3, the DNA is TGTGCCAGCAGCTTGGTCGGGGCTGAAGCTTTCTTT.